These 2 T cell receptor beta chains came from one sample sequenced in a study of circulating tumor DNA in untreated peripheral T-cell lymphoma. Clones were read by immunoSEQ multiplex PCR, and TCRdb kept only the in-frame ones, dropping some. This table has 2,000 to 2,500 clones, 71% appearing once. The source material was tumor tissue. All receptors derive from a human donor with peripheral T-cell lymphoma.

This clone showed up just once. J is TRBJ1-3 and V is TRBV29-1, with D unresolved. The length of the CDR3 is 13 residues. Trimming shortened V by 0 bases and J by 4 bases, and 7 bases separated the two germline ends. Germline loops: CDR1 SQVTM, CDR2 ANQGSEA. The CDR3 region is CSVEDGSGNTIYF. The CDR3 DNA sequence: TGCAGCGTTGAAGACGGCAGCGGAAACACCATATATTTT.

The chain joins TRBV19 to TRBJ2-3, with D unclear. With 7 bases removed from V and 2 bases from J, the gap between germline ends came to 19 bases. The CDR3 runs 16 residues. From germline, CDR1 is LNHDA and CDR2 SQIVND (reference sequence). CDR3 nucleotides: TGTGCCAGTACCCCCCGTGTACAATCCACCACAGATACGCAGTATTTT. This encodes CASTPRVQSTTDTQYF.